The entry below gives a single T cell receptor (beta chain) sequence along with its context. With 60 Vbeta and 13 Jbeta primers, the PCR was carried out. Data came from immunoSEQ multiplex PCR; TCRdb stores just in-frame clones and leaves some out. The sample includes 150,000 or so clones, about two thirds seen only once; the top ten take under 3%. This record comes from a study of cytomegalovirus exposure and HLA in healthy donors. In germline, CDR1 is SEHNR, CDR2 FQNEAQ (reference sequence). Trimming removed 2 bases at V and 0 bases at J, with 10 bases between. The CDR3 contains 16 residues. Sample: PBMCs. This clonotype originated in a human donor in good health. The genes are TRBV7-9 and TRBJ1-4; D gene uncertain. CDR3 coding DNA: TGTGCCAGCAGCTTAAGACCAACAGCAACTAATGAAAAACTGTTTTTT. Protein sequence: CASSLRPTATNEKLFF. Combining the CDR3 with reference TRBV7-9 and TRBJ1-4 gives the whole variable domain DTGVSQNPRHKITKRGQNVTFRCDPISEHNRLYWYRQTLGQGPEFLTYFQNEAQLEKSRLLSDRFSAERPKGSFSTLEIQRTEQGDSAMYLCASSLRPTATNEKLFFGSGTQLSVL.